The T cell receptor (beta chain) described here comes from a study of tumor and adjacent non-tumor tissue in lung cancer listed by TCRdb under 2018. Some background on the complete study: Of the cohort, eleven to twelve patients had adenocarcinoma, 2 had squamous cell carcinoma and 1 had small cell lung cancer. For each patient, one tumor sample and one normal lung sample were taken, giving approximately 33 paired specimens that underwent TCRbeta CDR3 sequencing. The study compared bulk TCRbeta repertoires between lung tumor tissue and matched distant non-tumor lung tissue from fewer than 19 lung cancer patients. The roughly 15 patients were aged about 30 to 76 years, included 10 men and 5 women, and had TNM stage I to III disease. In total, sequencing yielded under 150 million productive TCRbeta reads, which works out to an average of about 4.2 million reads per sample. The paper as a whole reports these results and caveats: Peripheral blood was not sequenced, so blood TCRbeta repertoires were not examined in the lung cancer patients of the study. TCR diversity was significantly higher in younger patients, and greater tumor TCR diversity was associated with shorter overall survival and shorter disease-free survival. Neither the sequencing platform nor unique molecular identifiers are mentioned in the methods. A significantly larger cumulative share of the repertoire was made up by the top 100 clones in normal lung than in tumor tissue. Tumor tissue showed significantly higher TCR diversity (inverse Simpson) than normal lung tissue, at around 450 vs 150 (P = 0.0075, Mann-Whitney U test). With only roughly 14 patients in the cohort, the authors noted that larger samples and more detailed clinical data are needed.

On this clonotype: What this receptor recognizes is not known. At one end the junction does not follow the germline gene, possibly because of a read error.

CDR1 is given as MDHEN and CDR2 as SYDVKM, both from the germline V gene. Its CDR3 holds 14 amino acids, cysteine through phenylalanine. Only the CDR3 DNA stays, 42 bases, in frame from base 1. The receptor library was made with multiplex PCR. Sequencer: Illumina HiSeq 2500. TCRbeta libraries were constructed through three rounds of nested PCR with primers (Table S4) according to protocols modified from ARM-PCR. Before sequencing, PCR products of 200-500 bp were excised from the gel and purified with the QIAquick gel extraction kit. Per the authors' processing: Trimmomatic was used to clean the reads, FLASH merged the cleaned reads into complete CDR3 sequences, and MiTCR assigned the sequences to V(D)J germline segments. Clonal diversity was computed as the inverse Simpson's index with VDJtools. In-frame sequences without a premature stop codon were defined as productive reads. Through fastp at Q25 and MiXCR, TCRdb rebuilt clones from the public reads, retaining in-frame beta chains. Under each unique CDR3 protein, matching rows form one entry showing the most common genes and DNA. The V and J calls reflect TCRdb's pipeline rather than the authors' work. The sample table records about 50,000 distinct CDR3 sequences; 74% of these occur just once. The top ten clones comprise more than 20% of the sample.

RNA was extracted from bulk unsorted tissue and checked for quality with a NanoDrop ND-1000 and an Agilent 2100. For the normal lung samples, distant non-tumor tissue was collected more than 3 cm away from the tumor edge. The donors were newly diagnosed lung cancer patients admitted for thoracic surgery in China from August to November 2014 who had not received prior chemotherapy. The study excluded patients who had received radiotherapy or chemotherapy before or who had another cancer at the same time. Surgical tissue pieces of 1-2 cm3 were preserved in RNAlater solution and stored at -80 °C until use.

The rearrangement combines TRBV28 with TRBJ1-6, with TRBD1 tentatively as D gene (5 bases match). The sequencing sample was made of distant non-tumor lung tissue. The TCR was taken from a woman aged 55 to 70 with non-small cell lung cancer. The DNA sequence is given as TGTGCCAGCATTCCCCAGGGAGAGGGTTCACCCCCCCAATTT. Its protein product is CASIPQGEGSPPQF. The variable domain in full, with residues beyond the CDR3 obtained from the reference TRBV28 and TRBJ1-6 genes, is DVKVTQSSRYLVKRTGEKVFLECVQDMDHENMFWYRQDPGLGLRLIYFSYDVKMKEKGDIPEGYSVSREKKERFSLILESASTNQTSMYLCASIPQGEGSPPQFGNGTRLTVT.